This TCR beta chain is drawn from a study of T cell repertoires in cytomegalovirus infection. The V end was cut by 4 bases, the J end by 1 base, with 15 bases between. The germline gives CDR1 LNHDA, CDR2 SQIVND (reference sequence). This CDR3 is built from 16 residues. TCRdb re-analysed the reads in MiXCR, keeping a single row per CDR3 protein. The table includes 100,000 to 120,000 distinct CDR3 sequences, around 30% detected once. This clonotype was detected a few times. Antigen specificity is unknown. This chain uses TRBV19 with TRBJ2-3; D is undetermined. The material sequenced was CD8+ T cells from cultured PBMCs, taken from culture after CMV antigen stimulation. The TCR originated in a human donor in good health (CMV status not recorded). Some clones in this sample may be carry-over from other donors' samples. CDR3 sequence (DNA): TGTGCCAGTAGTACCAGAACACTAAGGGGCACAGATACGCAGTATTTT. It is translated as CASSTRTLRGTDTQYF.